These T cell receptor beta chains were read from a single sample in a study of blood T cell repertoires in COVID-19. The repertoire was sequenced with immunoSEQ multiplex PCR; TCRdb's copy has only in-frame clones and lacks some. The sample holds around 300,000 clones, about nine tenths seen once. Sequencing was carried out using peripheral blood. The receptor source for this set is a man aged 18 to 35 with active or convalescent COVID-19. The CDR3 runs from the conserved cysteine through the conserved F or W. Fields, in order: D gene, clone size, J gene, V gene, CDR3 DNA, CDR3 protein. D genes are given only for firm matches. The size of a clone is reported for some rows only, either as once, few or many, or as a class for expanded clones.

-	-	TRBJ1-2	TRBV15	TGTGCCACCAGCAGAGAAGGAACAGAGTTCTATGGCTACACCTTC	CATSREGTEFYGYTF
-	few	TRBJ1-2	TRBV2	TGTGCCAGCAGTGTCCTTAACTATGGCTACACCTTC	CASSVLNYGYTF
-	-	TRBJ2-2	TRBV3-1/TRBV3-2	TGTGCCAGCAGCCCCCCTTACGGGGAGCTGTTTTTT	CASSPPYGELFF
-	-	TRBJ2-3	TRBV3-1/TRBV3-2	TGTGCCAGCAGCCAGGGGGACTGGAGCACAGATACGCAGTATTTT	CASSQGDWSTDTQYF
TRBD1	-	TRBJ1-4	TRBV6-5	TGTGCCAGCAGTCGACAGGGGACTAATGAAAAACTGTTTTTT	CASSRQGTNEKLFF
TRBD1	-	TRBJ1-6	TRBV18	TGTGCCAGCTCACCCCAGGGACAGGGGAATTCACCCCTCCACTTT	CASSPQGQGNSPLHF
TRBD1	once	TRBJ1-6	TRBV19	TGTGCCAGTAGGGACAGGAGAAGGGGCTTGCGGAATTCACCCCTCCACTTT	CASRDRRRGLRNSPLHF
TRBD2	-	TRBJ2-1	TRBV5-1	TGCGCCAGCAGCCGGGCCGGGACTAGCGGGAGCGATGAGCAGTTCTTC	CASSRAGTSGSDEQFF
TRBD1	-	TRBJ2-7	TRBV6-5	TGTGCCAGCAGTTACACCAGGACAGGGTGGAACGAGCAGTACTTC	CASSYTRTGWNEQYF
TRBD1	-	TRBJ1-6	TRBV9	TGTGCCAGCAGCGCACGAACCGGGACAGGCAATTCACCCCTCCACTTT	CASSARTGTGNSPLHF
-	few	TRBJ1-3	TRBV28	TGTGCCAGCAGCGACAACTCTGGAAACACCATATATTTT	CASSDNSGNTIYF
TRBD1	-	TRBJ1-4	TRBV7-2	TGTGCCAGCAGCGTGACAGGGGCGAATGAAAAACTGTTTTTT	CASSVTGANEKLFF
-	-	TRBJ1-1	TRBV5-4	TGTGCCAGCAGCTGGCCGGGTGGAGATACTGAAGCTTTCTTT	CASSWPGGDTEAFF
TRBD1	-	TRBJ1-5	TRBV6-5	TGTGCCAGCAGCCCCACCGGGACAGGGTATCAGCCCCAGCATTTT	CASSPTGTGYQPQHF
TRBD1	-	TRBJ1-1	TRBV18	TGTGCCAGCTCACCGCCCGGGACAGGGATGTCTGAAGCTTTCTTT	CASSPPGTGMSEAFF
TRBD2	once	TRBJ2-1	TRBV6-5	TGTGCCAGCAGTTACAGCGGACTAGCGGGAGAGAATGAGCAGTTCTTC	CASSYSGLAGENEQFF
TRBD1	-	TRBJ1-2	TRBV25-1	TGTGCCAGCAGTGATTCCCCGGACAGGGATCGTGGCTACACCTTC	CASSDSPDRDRGYTF
-	-	TRBJ2-2	TRBV9	TGTGCCAGCAGCCCTCGTCCGGGCGGGACCCCCGGGGAGCTGTTTTTT	CASSPRPGGTPGELFF
-	medium-sized	TRBJ2-1	TRBV20-1	TGCAGTGCTAGTGCAGGGTACAATGAGCAGTTCTTC	CSASAGYNEQFF
TRBD1	-	TRBJ1-3	TRBV5-1	TGCGCCAGCAGCGCGACAGGGAACTCTGGAAACACCATATATTTT	CASSATGNSGNTIYF